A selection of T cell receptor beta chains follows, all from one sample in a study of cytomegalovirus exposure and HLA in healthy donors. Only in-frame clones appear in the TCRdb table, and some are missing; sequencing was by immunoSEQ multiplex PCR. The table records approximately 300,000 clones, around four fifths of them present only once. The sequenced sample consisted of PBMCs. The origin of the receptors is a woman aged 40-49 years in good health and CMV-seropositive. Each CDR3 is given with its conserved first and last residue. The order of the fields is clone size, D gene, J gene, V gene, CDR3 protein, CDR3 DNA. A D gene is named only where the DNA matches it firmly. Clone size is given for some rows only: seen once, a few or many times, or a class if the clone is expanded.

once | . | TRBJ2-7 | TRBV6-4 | CASSDRSLWRYEQYF | TGTGCCAGCAGTGACCGTTCCCTCTGGAGGTACGAGCAGTACTTC
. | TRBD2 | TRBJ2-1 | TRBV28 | CASATSVLNEQFF | TGTGCCAGCGCAACTAGCGTTCTCAATGAGCAGTTCTTC
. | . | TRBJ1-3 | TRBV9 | CASSVELGRKNTIYF | TGTGCCAGCAGCGTAGAGTTGGGGCGGAAAAACACCATATATTTT
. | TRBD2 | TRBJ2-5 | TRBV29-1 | CSVILTSGFQETQYF | TGCAGCGTTATACTAACTAGCGGCTTTCAAGAGACCCAGTACTTC
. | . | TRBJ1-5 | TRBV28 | CASSLFTTGNQPQHF | TGTGCCAGCAGTTTATTTACGACAGGCAATCAGCCCCAGCATTTT
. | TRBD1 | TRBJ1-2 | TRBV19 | CASRTRDREYGYTF | TGTGCCAGTAGAACCCGGGACAGGGAGTATGGCTACACCTTC
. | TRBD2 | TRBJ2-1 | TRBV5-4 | CASRMAGGASYNEQFF | TGTGCCAGCAGAATGGCGGGGGGCGCGTCCTACAATGAGCAGTTCTTC
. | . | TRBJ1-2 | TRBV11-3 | CASSPQEGVNYGYTF | TGTGCCAGCAGCCCTCAGGAAGGGGTTAACTATGGCTACACCTTC
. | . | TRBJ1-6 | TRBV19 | CASRGGNSPLHF | TGTGCCAGTAGGGGAGGAAATTCACCCCTCCACTTT
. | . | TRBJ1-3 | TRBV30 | CAWSVDYSGNTIYF | TGTGCCTGGAGTGTGGACTACTCTGGAAACACCATATATTTT
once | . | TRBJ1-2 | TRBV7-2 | CASSLETRGGYTF | TGTGCCAGCAGCCTCGAGACCCGCGGTGGCTACACCTTC